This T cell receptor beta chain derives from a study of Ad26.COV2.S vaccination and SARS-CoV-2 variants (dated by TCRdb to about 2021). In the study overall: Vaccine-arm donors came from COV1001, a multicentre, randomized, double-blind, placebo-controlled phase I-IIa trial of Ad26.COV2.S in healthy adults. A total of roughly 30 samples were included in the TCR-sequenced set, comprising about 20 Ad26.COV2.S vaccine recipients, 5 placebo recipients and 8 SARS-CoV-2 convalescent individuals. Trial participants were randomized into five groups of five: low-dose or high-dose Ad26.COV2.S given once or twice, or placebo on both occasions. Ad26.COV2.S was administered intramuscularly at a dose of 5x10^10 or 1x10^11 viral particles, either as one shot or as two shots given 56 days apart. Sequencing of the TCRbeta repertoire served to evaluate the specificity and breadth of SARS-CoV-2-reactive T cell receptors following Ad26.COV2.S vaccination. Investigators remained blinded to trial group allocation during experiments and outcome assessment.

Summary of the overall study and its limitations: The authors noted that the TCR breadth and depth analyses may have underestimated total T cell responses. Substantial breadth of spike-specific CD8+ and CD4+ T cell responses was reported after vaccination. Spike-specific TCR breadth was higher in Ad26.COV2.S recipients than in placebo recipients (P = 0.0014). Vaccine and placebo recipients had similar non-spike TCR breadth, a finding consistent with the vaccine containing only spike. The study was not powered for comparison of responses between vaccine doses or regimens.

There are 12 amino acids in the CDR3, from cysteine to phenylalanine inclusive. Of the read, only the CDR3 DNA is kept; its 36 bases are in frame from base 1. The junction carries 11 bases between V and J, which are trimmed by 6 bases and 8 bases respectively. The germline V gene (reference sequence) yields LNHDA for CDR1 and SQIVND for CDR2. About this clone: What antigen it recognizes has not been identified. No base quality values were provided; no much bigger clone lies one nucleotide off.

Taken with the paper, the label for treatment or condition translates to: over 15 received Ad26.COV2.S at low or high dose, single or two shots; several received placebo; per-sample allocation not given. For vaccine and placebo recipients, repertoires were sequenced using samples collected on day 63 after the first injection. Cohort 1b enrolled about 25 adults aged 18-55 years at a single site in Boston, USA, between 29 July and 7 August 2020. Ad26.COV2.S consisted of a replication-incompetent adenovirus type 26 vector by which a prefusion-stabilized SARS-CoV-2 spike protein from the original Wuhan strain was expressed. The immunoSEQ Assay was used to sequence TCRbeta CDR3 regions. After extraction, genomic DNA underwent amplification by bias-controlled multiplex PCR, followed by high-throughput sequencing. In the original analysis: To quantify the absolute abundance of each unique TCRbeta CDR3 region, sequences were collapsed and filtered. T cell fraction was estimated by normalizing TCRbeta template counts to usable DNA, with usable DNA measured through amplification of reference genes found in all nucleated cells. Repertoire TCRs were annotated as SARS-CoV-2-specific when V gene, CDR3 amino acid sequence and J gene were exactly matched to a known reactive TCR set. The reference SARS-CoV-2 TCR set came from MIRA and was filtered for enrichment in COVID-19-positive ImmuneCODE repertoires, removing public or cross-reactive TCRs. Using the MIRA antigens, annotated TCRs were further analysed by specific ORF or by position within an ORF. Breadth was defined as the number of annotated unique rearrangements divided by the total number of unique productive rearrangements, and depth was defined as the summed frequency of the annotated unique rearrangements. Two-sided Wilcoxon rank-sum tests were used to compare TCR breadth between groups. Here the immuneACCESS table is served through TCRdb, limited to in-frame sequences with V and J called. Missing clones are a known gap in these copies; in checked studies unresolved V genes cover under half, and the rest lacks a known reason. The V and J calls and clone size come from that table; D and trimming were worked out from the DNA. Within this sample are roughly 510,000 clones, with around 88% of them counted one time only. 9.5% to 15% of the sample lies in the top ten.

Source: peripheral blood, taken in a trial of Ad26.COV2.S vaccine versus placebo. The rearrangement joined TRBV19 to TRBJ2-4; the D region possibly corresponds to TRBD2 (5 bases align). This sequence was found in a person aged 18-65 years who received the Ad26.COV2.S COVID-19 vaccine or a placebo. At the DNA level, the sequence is TGTGCCAGTAGCAAAACGCGGGACATTCAGTACTTC. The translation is CASSKTRDIQYF.